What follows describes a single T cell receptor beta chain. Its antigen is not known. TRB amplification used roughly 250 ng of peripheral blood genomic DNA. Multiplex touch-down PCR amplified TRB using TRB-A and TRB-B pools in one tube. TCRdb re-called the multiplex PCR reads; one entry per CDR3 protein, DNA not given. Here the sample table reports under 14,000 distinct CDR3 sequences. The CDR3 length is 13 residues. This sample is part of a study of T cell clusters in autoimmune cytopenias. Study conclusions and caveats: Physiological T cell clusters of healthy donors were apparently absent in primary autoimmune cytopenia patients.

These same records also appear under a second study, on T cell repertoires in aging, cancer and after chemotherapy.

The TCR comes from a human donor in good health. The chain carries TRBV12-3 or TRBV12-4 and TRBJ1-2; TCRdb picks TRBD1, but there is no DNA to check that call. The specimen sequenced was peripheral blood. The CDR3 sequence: CASSFRGPWGYTF.